The 26 T cell receptor beta chains given below trace back to one sample, sequenced in a study of T cells in localized non-small cell lung cancer. Some clones are missing from TCRdb's copy, which holds only in-frame ones; the method was immunoSEQ multiplex PCR. The table lists some 30,000 clones, less than 95% of them singletons. The material was peripheral blood mononuclear cells, obtained before any cancer treatment. Every receptor here comes from a female donor older than 55 with stage II lung adenocarcinoma.

This clone was observed once. The rearrangement uses TRBV10-3 and TRBJ1-4; 7 bases line up with TRBD1. Unmatched junction bases numbered 3, after V lost 2 bases and J lost 6 bases. This CDR3 comprises 14 residues. Germline V gene lookup returns CDR1 ENHRY and CDR2 SYGVKD. CDR3 sequence (DNA): TGTGCCATCAGTGAGGAGGGGGCGGATGAAAAACTGTTTTTT. This encodes CAISEEGADEKLFF.

This clone was counted once. The rearrangement joins TRBV4-1 to TRBJ2-7; weak D call: TRBD1 (5 bases). CDR1 and CDR2 from the germline V gene are MGHRA and YSYEKL. V was cut by 1 base and J by 4 bases, with 14 bases left in between. This CDR3 contains 15 residues. The CDR3 loop reads CASSQAGRVGYEQYF. CDR3 bases: TGCGCCAGCAGCCAAGCAGGCAGGGTCGGGTACGAGCAGTACTTC.

This clone has just one count. The J gene is TRBJ1-3, the V gene TRBV18; the D is unclear. Germline loops: CDR1 KGHSH, CDR2 LQKENI. Trimming cost V 3 bases and J 0 bases, with 15 bases left between them. This CDR3 spans 17 amino acids. CDR3 in DNA: TGTGCCAGCTCACCTCTTGAGGGTTTCAACTCTGGAAACACCATATATTTT. Encoded protein: CASSPLEGFNSGNTIYF.

The table lists this clone with a count of one. The gene calls are TRBV29-1 and TRBJ1-2; D remains ambiguous. Germline assignment: CDR1 SQVTM and CDR2 ANQGSEA. V was trimmed by 4 bases and J by 5 bases, leaving 17 bases between them. The CDR3 length is 14 residues. The CDR3 sequence is CSVVPDLPLYGYTF. In DNA form, the CDR3 reads TGCAGCGTTGTCCCGGACCTACCCCTTTATGGCTACACCTTC.

The chain joins TRBV18 to TRBJ1-2; 8 positions match TRBD1. CDR1 and CDR2 (germline): KGHSH, LQKENI. V lost 3 bases and J lost 6; bases outside the gene matches: 6. The CDR3 consists of 14 residues. CDR3: CASSPPGQEDGYTF. The CDR3 DNA is TGTGCCAGCTCACCCCCGGGACAGGAGGATGGCTACACCTTC.

The rearrangement joins TRBV5-1 to TRBJ2-7, with D tentatively TRBD1 (6 bases). This CDR3 spans 16 amino acids. From germline, CDR1 is SGHRS and CDR2 YFSETQ. Trimming took off 4 bases at V and 3 bases at J, with 20 bases between the two ends. Here the CDR3 DNA reads TGCGCCAGCAGCCCCGAGAGGGGGAAGAGAGGCTACGAGCAGTACTTC. As protein: CASSPERGKRGYEQYF.

The CDR3 is CASSPEDTQPQHF. The CDR3, as DNA: TGTGCCAGCTCACCCGAGGACACTCAGCCCCAGCATTTT. J is TRBJ1-5 and V is TRBV18, with D possibly TRBD1 on 5 matching bases. Germline values: CDR1 KGHSH, CDR2 LQKENI. The V gene lost 3 bases and the J gene lost 6 bases, with 9 bases spanning the gap. The CDR3 sequence is 13 residues long.

Only one count was recorded for this clone. The chain combines TRBV28 with TRBJ2-3; D is tentatively TRBD1 or TRBD2 (6 bases each). The CDR3 is made up of 16 amino acids. Germline CDR1 MDHEN, CDR2 SYDVKM. Deletions cut 6 bases from V and 1 base from J, with 17 bases between. The CDR3 region has the DNA TGTGCCAGCAGCCCATTTTTGGAGGGGGGCACAGATACGCAGTATTTT. Translating gives CASSPFLEGGTDTQYF.

The chain is built from TRBV4-1 and TRBJ1-1; D remains unclear. From germline, CDR1 is MGHRA and CDR2 YSYEKL. The CDR3 runs 15 residues. Trimming took 1 base from V and 0 from J, leaving 9 bases between them. The CDR3 region has the DNA TGCGCCAGCAGCCAAGTATTAAGAATGAACACTGAAGCTTTCTTT. Encoded protein: CASSQVLRMNTEAFF.

The chain uses TRBV7-8 and TRBJ1-5; TRBD1 matches at 8 bases. Germline V gene lookup returns CDR1 SGHVS and CDR2 FQNEAQ. V was clipped by 1 base and J by 7 bases; unmatched bases: 3. The CDR3 sequence is 14 residues long. CDR3 loop: CASSLGTGKQPQHF. The CDR3 DNA sequence: TGTGCCAGCAGCTTAGGGACAGGGAAACAGCCCCAGCATTTT.

CDR3 nucleotides: TGTGCCAGCAGTTCAATTGACACTGAAGCTTTCTTT. This translates into CASSSIDTEAFF. The rearrangement uses TRBV28 and TRBJ1-1; no firm D call. Germline loops: CDR1 MDHEN, CDR2 SYDVKM. The ends were cut back, 4 bases at V and 3 bases at J, with 6 bases in the middle. The CDR3 consists of 12 residues.

The CDR3 loop is CASSVEGRGFSPLHF. DNA for the CDR3: TGTGCCAGCAGCGTAGAGGGCAGGGGATTTTCACCCCTCCACTTT. The chain is built from TRBV9 and TRBJ1-6, with D possibly being TRBD1 (6 bases). Germline lookup yields CDR1 SGDLS and CDR2 YYNGEE. This CDR3 comprises 15 residues. V lost 0 bases, J lost 9 bases, and 13 bases lay in between.

The chain joins TRBV5-4 to TRBJ2-5; no firm D call. V dropped 4 bases and J dropped 5 bases, with 9 bases sitting between them. Germline-derived CDR1 and CDR2 are SGHNT and YYREEE (reference sequence). This CDR3 has 12 residues. The CDR3: CASSRQGETQYF. In nucleotides, the CDR3 is TGTGCCAGCAGCCGCCAAGGGGAGACCCAGTACTTC.

This chain links TRBV30 with TRBJ2-5; D ambiguous. The CDR3 length is 12 residues. V was shortened by 5 bases and J by 0 bases, with 7 bases between the two germline ends. Germline V gives CDR1 GTSNPN, CDR2 SVGIG (reference sequence). The CDR3 sequence is CAWGWNQETQYF. Here the CDR3 DNA reads TGTGCCTGGGGCTGGAACCAAGAGACCCAGTACTTC.

V gene TRBV7-2 combines with J gene TRBJ1-5; possible D gene TRBD1, 5 bases. V was shortened by 1 base and J by 3 bases, with 10 bases between the two germline ends. CDR3 size: 15 residues. Germline lookup yields CDR1 SGHTA and CDR2 FQGNSA. The CDR3 is CASSLERQLNQPQHF. CDR3 nucleotide sequence: TGTGCCAGCAGCTTAGAGAGACAGCTCAATCAGCCCCAGCATTTT.

J is TRBJ1-2 and V is TRBV11-2, with 9 bases matching TRBD1. V lost 6 bases and J lost 8; bases outside the gene matches: 7. CDR1 SGHAT and CDR2 FQNNGV come from the germline V gene. The CDR3 loop spans 13 amino acids. In nucleotides, the CDR3 is TGTGCCAGCAGGGACAGGGGATTAGGCGGCTACACCTTC. It is translated as CASRDRGLGGYTF.

J is TRBJ1-4 and V is TRBV30, with D uncertain. V lost 1 base and J lost 7, with 10 bases in between. This CDR3 has 13 residues. The germline gives CDR1 GTSNPN, CDR2 SVGIG (reference sequence). In nucleotides, the CDR3 is TGTGCCTGGAGTGGGGCGAGCGGTGAAAAACTGTTTTTT. Translating gives CAWSGASGEKLFF.

The rearrangement links TRBV15 to TRBJ1-3, with a weak D call TRBD1 (6 bases). This CDR3 has 17 residues. Trimming took off 1 base at V and 4 bases at J, with 17 bases between the two ends. Per the germline V gene, CDR1 is LNHNV and CDR2 is YYDKDF (reference sequence). The CDR3 bases are TGTGCCACCAGCAGAGGGGGGGCAAGGCTCTCGGGAAACACCATATATTTT. The encoded protein is CATSRGGARLSGNTIYF.

The chain is built from TRBV6-5 and TRBJ1-1; D ambiguous. The V and J ends lost 0 bases and 4 bases respectively, with 9 bases between them. CDR3 length: 14 amino acids. Per the germline V gene, CDR1 is MNHEY and CDR2 is SVGAGI. The CDR3 DNA follows: TGTGCCAGCAGTTACTCGGGTGGTATCACTGAAGCTTTCTTT. Amino acid sequence: CASSYSGGITEAFF.

The chain has TRBV5-1 and TRBJ1-1; D ambiguous. Germline V gene sequence: CDR1 SGHRS, CDR2 YFSETQ. The V and J ends lost 0 bases and 5 bases respectively, with 8 bases between them. This CDR3 contains 13 residues. CDR3 loop: CASSLERETEAFF. As DNA, the CDR3 is TGCGCCAGCAGCTTGGAAAGGGAGACTGAAGCTTTCTTT.

The chain carries TRBV18 and TRBJ1-5, with D possibly being TRBD1 (6 bases). Germline CDR1 is KGHSH and CDR2 is LQKENI. V lost 6 bases and J 0 bases, leaving 12 bases between the germline ends. This CDR3 has 15 residues. Written as DNA, the CDR3 is TGTGCCAGCTCCCGGACAGTCAATAGCAATCAGCCCCAGCATTTT. This codes for CASSRTVNSNQPQHF.

V usage is TRBV9 and J usage is TRBJ2-3; D not resolved. The CDR3 extends over 13 amino acids. Germline CDR1 reads SGDLS; CDR2 reads YYNGEE. V lost 3 bases and J lost 5, with 10 bases in between. The CDR3 region is CASSGTSQDTQYF. DNA for the CDR3: TGTGCCAGCAGCGGGACCTCCCAAGATACGCAGTATTTT.

The rearrangement joins TRBV7-9 to TRBJ2-3; TRBD2 matches at 11 bases. Per germline, CDR1 SEHNR and CDR2 FQNEAQ (reference sequence). Unmatched junction bases numbered 4, after V lost 0 bases and J lost 2 bases. This CDR3 spans 17 amino acids. CDR3 sequence (DNA): TGTGCCAGCAGCTTAGCGCTAGCGGGGGGTGTCACAGATACGCAGTATTTT. Protein: CASSLALAGGVTDTQYF.

This sequence joins TRBV28 and TRBJ1-2; D is unclear. CDR3 length equals 14 residues. Germline lookup yields CDR1 MDHEN and CDR2 SYDVKM. Trimming removed 2 bases from V and 0 bases from J, with 7 bases in between. The CDR3 protein is CASSLVGPNYGYTF. The DNA of the CDR3 is TGTGCCAGCAGTTTAGTAGGGCCTAACTATGGCTACACCTTC.

The DNA for the CDR3 is TGTGCCAGCAGTTACCGGGGCGAGCAGTACTTC. As protein: CASSYRGEQYF. The V and J genes are TRBV6-6 and TRBJ2-7, with D perhaps matching TRBD2 (5 bases). There are 11 residues in the CDR3. In germline, CDR1 is MNHNY, CDR2 SVGAGI (reference sequence). V dropped 2 bases and J dropped 6 bases, with 5 bases sitting between them.

V usage is TRBV10-1 and J usage is TRBJ2-1; 10 bases map to TRBD2. CDR1 is WNHNN and CDR2 is SYGVQD in the germline V gene (reference sequence). The CDR3 spans 16 residues. V gave up 2 bases and J gave up 7 bases; unmatched junction bases: 8. The CDR3 reads CASSENPSGGGNEQFF. The CDR3 nucleotides read TGCGCCAGCAGTGAGAACCCTAGCGGGGGAGGAAATGAGCAGTTCTTC.